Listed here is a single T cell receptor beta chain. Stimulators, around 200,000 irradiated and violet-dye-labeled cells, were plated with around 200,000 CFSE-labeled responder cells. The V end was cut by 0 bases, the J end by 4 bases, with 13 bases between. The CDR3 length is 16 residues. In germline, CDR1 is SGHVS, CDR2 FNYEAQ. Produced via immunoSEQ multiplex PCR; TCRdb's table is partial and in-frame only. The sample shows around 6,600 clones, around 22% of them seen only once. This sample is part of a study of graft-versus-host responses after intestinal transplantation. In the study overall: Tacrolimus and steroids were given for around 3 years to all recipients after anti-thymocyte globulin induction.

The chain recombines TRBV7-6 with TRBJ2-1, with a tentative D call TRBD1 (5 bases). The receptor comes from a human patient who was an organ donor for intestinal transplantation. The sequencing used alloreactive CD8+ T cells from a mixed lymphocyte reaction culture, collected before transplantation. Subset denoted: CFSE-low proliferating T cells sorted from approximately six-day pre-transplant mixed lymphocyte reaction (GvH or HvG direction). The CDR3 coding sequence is TGTGCCAGCAGCTTAGCTTGGGCTAGGGGATACAATGAGCAGTTCTTC. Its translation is CASSLAWARGYNEQFF.